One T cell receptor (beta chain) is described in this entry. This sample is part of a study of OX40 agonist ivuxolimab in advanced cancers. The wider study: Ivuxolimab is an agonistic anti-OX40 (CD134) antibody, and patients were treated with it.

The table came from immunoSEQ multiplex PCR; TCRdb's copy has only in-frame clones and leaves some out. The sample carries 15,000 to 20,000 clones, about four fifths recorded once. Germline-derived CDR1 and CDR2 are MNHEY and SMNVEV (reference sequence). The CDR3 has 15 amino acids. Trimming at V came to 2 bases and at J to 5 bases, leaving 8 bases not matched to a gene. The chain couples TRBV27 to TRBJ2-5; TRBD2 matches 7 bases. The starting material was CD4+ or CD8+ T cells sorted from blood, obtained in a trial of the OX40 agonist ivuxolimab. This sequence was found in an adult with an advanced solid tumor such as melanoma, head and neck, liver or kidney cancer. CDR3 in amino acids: CASSLGGGGSETQYF. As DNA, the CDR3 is TGTGCCAGCAGTTTAGGCGGGGGAGGGTCCGAGACCCAGTACTTC.